The clone carrying this TCR beta chain was picked up a small number of times. These data originate in a study of cytomegalovirus exposure and HLA in healthy donors. In the PCR, 60 Vbeta and 13 Jbeta primers were used. Profiling relied on immunoSEQ multiplex PCR, and the TCRdb table lists in-frame clones only, not all of them. The sample holds 150,000 to 200,000 clones, approximately 85% seen once. Sequences were obtained from PBMCs. This clonotype was sampled from a man in his late teens or twenties in good health and CMV-seronegative.

The CDR3 here is CASSLPWTGGPEAFF. The DNA for the CDR3 is TGTGCCAGCAGCTTACCCTGGACTGGCGGGCCTGAAGCTTTCTTT. The chain combines TRBV7-9 with TRBJ1-1, with unresolved D. This CDR3 spans 15 amino acids. V was clipped by 2 bases and J by 6 bases, with 16 bases between them. From germline, CDR1 is SEHNR and CDR2 FQNEAQ (reference sequence).